The 16 T cell receptor beta chains given below trace back to one sample, sequenced in a study of T cells after yellow fever vaccination. MiXCR was run by TCRdb on the 5' RACE reads, yielding one entry per CDR3 protein. The sample shows about 360,000 distinct CDR3 sequences, roughly 6.1% of them seen only once. This specimen consisted of PBMCs, obtained 5 days after the yellow fever booster vaccination. Receptors were obtained from a man under 40 who received the YFV17D yellow fever vaccine.

This clonotype was detected ten times or more. V and J are TRBV20-1 and TRBJ1-4; maybe TRBD1 (5 bases). CDR3 length: 14 amino acids. Germline CDR1 is DFQATT and CDR2 is SNEGSKA (reference sequence). Trimming took 2 bases from V and 3 from J, leaving 10 bases between them. The CDR3 nucleotides are TGCAGTGCTAGACCCCCAGGGTCTAATGAAAAACTGTTTTTT. Amino acids: CSARPPGSNEKLFF.

The V call is TRBV5-1, the J call TRBJ2-1; no firm D call. The CDR3 totals 17 residues. The V end lost 0 bases, the J end lost 1 base, and 14 bases lay between the germline ends. From germline, CDR1 is SGHRS and CDR2 YFSETQ. In DNA form, the CDR3 reads TGCGCCAGCAGCTTGGTCTTCAACTTGGGATCCTACAATGAGCAGTTCTTC. The encoded protein is CASSLVFNLGSYNEQFF.

V and J are TRBV7-2 and TRBJ2-3; D not resolved. This CDR3 is 14 amino acids long. Germline CDR1 is SGHTA and CDR2 is FQGNSA. With 5 bases removed from V and 5 bases from J, the gap between germline ends came to 14 bases. CDR3 nucleotide sequence: TGTGCCAGCAGCCCTAGGACCAAAAAAGATACGCAGTATTTT. This sequence encodes CASSPRTKKDTQYF.

This clonotype was seen a handful of times. The V call is TRBV10-1, the J call TRBJ2-3; 7 bases are shared with TRBD2. Germline-derived CDR1 and CDR2 are WNHNN and SYGVQD (reference sequence). The junction had 5 bases not matched to a gene; V was cut back by 2 bases and J by 0 bases. The CDR3 is 16 amino acids. CDR3 bases: TGCGCCAGCAGTGAGCGGGGGAGGGCTAGCACAGATACGCAGTATTTT. Amino acid sequence: CASSERGRASTDTQYF.

This chain links TRBV4-3 with TRBJ2-5, with 9 nucleotides matching TRBD1. With V trimmed by 4 bases and J by 9 bases, 9 bases remained unmatched. Looked up from germline, CDR1 is LGHNA and CDR2 is YSLEER. The CDR3 is 14 residues long. The CDR3 nucleotides are TGCGCCAGCAGCCGAGGACAGGGGTTTTTCGCCCAGTACTTC. Amino acid sequence: CASSRGQGFFAQYF.

This clonotype has just a few counts. The chain recombines TRBV19 with TRBJ2-5; D remains ambiguous. V was shortened by 2 bases and J by 1 base, with 5 bases between the two germline ends. The V gene's germline CDR1 is LNHDA and CDR2 SQIVND (reference sequence). The length of the CDR3 is 13 residues. CDR3 sequence: CASSIRFQETQYF. Here the CDR3 DNA reads TGTGCCAGTAGTATAAGGTTCCAAGAGACCCAGTACTTC. Full variable domain (remainder filled in from reference TRBV19 and TRBJ2-5): DGGITQSPKYLFRKEGQNVTLSCEQNLNHDAMYWYRQDPGQGLRLIYYSQIVNDFQKGDIAEGYSVSREKKESFPLTVTSAQKNPTAFYLCASSIRFQETQYFGPGTRLLVL.

This clonotype occurred a few times. The rearrangement links TRBV20-1 to TRBJ2-1; D possibly corresponds to TRBD2 (6 bases). CDR3 length: 15 residues. Germline V gene data show CDR1 as DFQATT and CDR2 as SNEGSKA (reference sequence). Trimming shortened V by 1 base and J by 2 bases, and 12 bases separated the two germline ends. The DNA of the CDR3 is TGCAGTGCTAGAGGTCTCGGCGGGGCCTACAATGAGCAGTTCTTC. This codes for CSARGLGGAYNEQFF.

This clonotype came up a few times. CDR3 region: CASSYTGGPYEQYF. The DNA for the CDR3 is TGTGCCAGCAGTTACACAGGGGGACCCTACGAGCAGTACTTC. The V and J genes are TRBV6-5 and TRBJ2-7, with TRBD1 identical over 8 bases. The CDR3 is 14 amino acids. Unmatched junction bases numbered 2, after V lost 2 bases and J lost 2 bases. The V gene's germline CDR1 is MNHEY and CDR2 SVGAGI.

This sequence joins TRBV7-2 and TRBJ2-7; D ambiguous. Trimming left V 3 bases short and J 6 bases short, with 6 bases between. CDR1 is SGHTA, CDR2 FQGNSA, per germline. This CDR3 comprises 11 residues. CDR3 DNA: TGTGCCAGCAGCTTTAATCGCGAGCAGTACTTC. Encoded protein: CASSFNREQYF.

Only a few counts were recorded for this clonotype. This chain links TRBV3-1 with TRBJ2-5; no clear D gene. V was trimmed by 0 bases and J by 5 bases, leaving 10 bases between them. Germline V lookup: CDR1 LGHDT, CDR2 YNNKEL (reference sequence). This CDR3 contains 14 residues. The CDR3 region has the DNA TGTGCCAGCAGCCAAGACAGGTGGTGGGAGACCCAGTACTTC. Translating it yields CASSQDRWWETQYF.

A few counts support this clonotype. The rearrangement links TRBV7-2 to TRBJ2-1, with no clear D. Germline V gives CDR1 SGHTA, CDR2 FQGNSA. Trimming left V 2 bases short and J 9 bases short, with 14 bases between. There are 14 residues in the CDR3. The CDR3 DNA reads TGTGCCAGCAGCTTATTGCGGTCTCGGCGTGAGCAGTTCTTC. This gives the protein CASSLLRSRREQFF. The variable domain in full, completed from reference TRBV7-2 and TRBJ2-1, reads GAGVSQSPSNKVTEKGKDVELRCDPISGHTALYWYRQSLGQGLEFLIYFQGNSAPDKSGLPSDRFSAERTGGSVSTLTIQRTQQEDSAVYLCASSLLRSRREQFFGPGTRLTVL.

The V call is TRBV5-6, the J call TRBJ2-5; 13 bases are shared with TRBD2. CDR1 and CDR2 from the germline V gene are SGHDT and YYEEEE. This CDR3 spans 17 amino acids. V dropped 4 bases and J dropped 4; count of bases not matched to a gene: 10. CDR3 loop: CASSRTSGSLLSETQYF. DNA of the CDR3: TGTGCCAGCAGCCGGACTAGCGGGAGCCTCCTGTCAGAGACCCAGTACTTC.

This clonotype has a count of ten or more. J is TRBJ1-1 and V is TRBV7-2; D perhaps matches TRBD1 (6 bases). This CDR3 contains 13 residues. Trimming cost V 6 bases and J 4 bases, with 12 bases left between them. Germline CDR1 is SGHTA and CDR2 is FQGNSA. CDR3 sequence: CASRRGGFTEAFF. CDR3 nucleotides: TGTGCCAGCAGAAGGGGGGGATTCACTGAAGCTTTCTTT.

This sequence joins TRBV20-1 and TRBJ2-7; 9 positions match TRBD2. Germline V CDR1 and CDR2: DFQATT, SNEGSKA (reference sequence). The CDR3 loop spans 16 amino acids. CDR3: CSVWGLAGGWAYEQYF. The CDR3 nucleotides read TGCAGCGTCTGGGGACTAGCTGGAGGCTGGGCCTACGAGCAGTACTTC.

This clonotype was detected only a few times. The chain is built from TRBV29-1 and TRBJ1-1; 7 bases match TRBD1. Looked up from germline, CDR1 is SQVTM and CDR2 is ANQGSEA. After removal of 7 bases from V and 1 base from J, the junction contained 3 bases not matched to a gene. This CDR3 has 12 amino acids. CDR3 loop: CSGQGSNTEAFF. CDR3 nucleotides: TGCAGCGGACAGGGATCGAACACTGAAGCTTTCTTT. The complete variable domain, with remaining parts taken from reference TRBV29-1 and TRBJ1-1, reads SAVISQKPSRDICQRGTSLTIQCQVDSQVTMMFWYRQQPGQSLTLIATANQGSEATYESGFVIDKFPISRPNLTFSTLTVSNMSPEDSSIYLCSGQGSNTEAFFGQGTRLTVV.

This clonotype was found a few times. This chain links TRBV12-3 or TRBV12-4 with TRBJ2-7, with a tentative D call TRBD2 (5 bases). V was shortened by 5 bases and J by 3 bases, with 14 bases between the two germline ends. The CDR3 has 14 amino acids. CDR3 DNA: TGTGCCAGCAGTCTGGGAGAGCGAGTCTACGAGCAGTACTTC. This gives the protein CASSLGERVYEQYF.